This passage covers 21 T cell receptor beta chains from one sample sequenced in a study of tumor-infiltrating lymphocytes in primary liver carcinoma. TCR beta cDNA was prepared out of roughly 500 ng total RNA by means of a constant-region primer. What produced the TCR beta libraries was three nested multiplex PCR rounds using slightly modified ARM-PCR. The first two PCR rounds used TRBV1-TRBV30 forward primers with a C-beta reverse primer, about 10 cycles each. Each CDR3 protein gets one entry after TCRdb re-called the multiplex PCR reads with MiXCR. This table holds about 23,000 distinct CDR3 sequences, roughly three quarters found once. Investigators took RNA and DNA out together from 20-30 mg of unsorted bulk tissue. Specimen: liver tumor tissue from sampling region 5. Subset noted: tumor region T5, tumor centre. The receptors originated from a woman aged 25-40 years with primary liver carcinoma and hepatitis B virus infection.

Regarding this clonotype: Since the CDR3 does not end with the conserved phenylalanine or tryptophan, this likely comes from a read error. This chain's CDR3 is CASSEYIMGERAFS. In nucleotides, the CDR3 is TGTGCCAGCAGTGAATATATTATGGGGGAGCGAGCTTTCTCT. The chain links TRBV25-1 to TRBJ1-1; D perhaps matches TRBD1 (5 bases). The V end was cut by 0 bases, the J end by 10 bases, with 15 bases between. Germline V gene sequence: CDR1 MGHDK, CDR2 SYGVNS. This CDR3 has 14 amino acids.

A remark on this clonotype: No conserved phenylalanine or tryptophan ends this CDR3, so it is likely a read error. The DNA is omitted, as the CDR3 cannot be located on it reliably, and the CDR3 follows TCRdb's listing. The chain joins TRBV6-5 to TRBJ1-1. The CDR3 is 17 residues long, ends included. The germline V gene has CDR1 MNHEY and CDR2 SVGAGI. This chain's CDR3 is CASRALTVPDRLAETFS.

This clonotype was picked up a small number of times. The chain carries TRBV4-2 and TRBJ2-7, with 10 bases that match TRBD1. Per germline, CDR1 LGHNA and CDR2 YNFKEQ. The CDR3 is made up of 18 amino acids. V lost 3 bases and J lost 7; bases outside the gene matches: 18. The CDR3 DNA is TGTGCCAGCAGCCAGGAAGGCCTAGGACAGGGGGGACCGCGAGAGCAGTACTTC. Translating it yields CASSQEGLGQGGPREQYF.

The chain couples TRBV7-8 to TRBJ2-7; 9 bases agree with TRBD2. The length of the CDR3 is 16 residues. The germline CDR1 and CDR2 sequences are SGHVS and FQNEAQ. The DNA for the CDR3 is TGTACCGGCAGTCCATTACTAGCGGGCGAAGGCCTCGAGCAGTACTTC. The encoded protein is CTGSPLLAGEGLEQYF.

This clonotype came up a few times. The CDR3 region is CASSPEKNRGTSKWYF. Written as DNA, the CDR3 is TGCGCCAGCAGCCCAGAGAAGAATAGGGGCACGAGCAAGTGGTACTTC. The rearrangement uses TRBV4-1 and TRBJ2-4; a possible D gene is TRBD1 (5 bases). CDR1 and CDR2 from the germline V gene are MGHRA and YSYEKL. V dropped 4 bases and J dropped 15 bases, with 28 bases sitting between them. The CDR3 contains 16 residues.

This rearrangement joins TRBV4-3 to TRBJ1-2; D gene unclear. The CDR3 length is 14 residues. CDR1 LGHNA and CDR2 YSLEER come from the germline V gene. Trimming shortened V by 7 bases and J by 4 bases, and 16 bases separated the two germline ends. The CDR3 coding sequence is TGCGCCAGCAACGCTGAACTGGAGATCTATGGCTACACCTTC. Translating it yields CASNAELEIYGYTF.

There are many counts of this clonotype. The gene calls are TRBV28 and TRBJ2-7, with D maybe TRBD1 (6 bases). This CDR3 is 15 amino acids long. V dropped 5 bases and J dropped 0 bases, with 14 bases sitting between them. The V gene's germline CDR1 is MDHEN and CDR2 SYDVKM. The CDR3 DNA reads TGTGCCAGCAGTCCGTACAGGGTCCACTCCTACGAGCAGTACTTC. Encoded protein: CASSPYRVHSYEQYF.

This clonotype was detected only once. This sequence joins TRBV29-1 and TRBJ1-2; D remains ambiguous. V was pared by 8 bases and J by 8 bases, with 18 bases between. Per germline, CDR1 SQVTM and CDR2 ANQGSEA. The CDR3 is 12 residues long. CDR3 region: CSIVPLGGGYTF. CDR3 sequence (DNA): TGCAGCATTGTACCTTTGGGTGGCGGCTACACCTTC.

CDR3 DNA: TGCAGTGCTGGGTCCTCGACAGGGGGAACCAATGAGCAGTTCTTC. It specifies CSAGSSTGGTNEQFF. The chain links TRBV20-1 to TRBJ2-1; 9 bases fit TRBD1. The junction had 11 bases not matched to a gene; V was cut back by 5 bases and J by 6 bases. This CDR3 comprises 15 residues. Germline assignment: CDR1 DFQATT and CDR2 SNEGSKA (reference sequence).

On this clonotype itself: One junction end disagrees with the germline gene, perhaps due to a read error. The V gene is TRBV5-4, the J gene TRBJ2-2; 9 positions agree with TRBD1. The CDR3 runs to 15 residues. CDR1 is SGHNT, CDR2 YYREEE, per germline (reference sequence). The CDR3 sequence: CASNLDRGNTGELFF. DNA of the CDR3: TGCGCCAGCAACTTGGACAGGGGGAACACCGGGGAGCTGTTTTTT.

This clonotype qualifies as large. J is TRBJ2-3 and V is TRBV4-3; no firm D call. The V gene lost 3 bases and the J gene lost 6 bases, with 25 bases spanning the gap. This CDR3 has 18 residues. Germline loops: CDR1 LGHNA, CDR2 YSLEER. CDR3 loop: CASSQSVWLGDPDDTQYF. CDR3 bases: TGCGCCAGCAGCCAGTCGGTCTGGCTGGGTGATCCCGATGATACGCAGTATTTT.

Notes on this clonotype: The junction shows a germline mismatch at one end, possibly a read error. The V gene is TRBV4-3, the J gene TRBJ2-3; D unclear. Per germline, CDR1 LGHNA and CDR2 YSLEER. This CDR3 region has 17 residues. As DNA, the CDR3 is TGCGTCAGCAGCCAAAGTTGGGCGGTAGCCACCGCAGATACGCAGTATTTT. This gives the protein CVSSQSWAVATADTQYF.

On this clonotype itself: One end of the junction varies from germline; a read error may be responsible. V and J are TRBV28 and TRBJ2-7; no definite D call. Germline assignment: CDR1 MDHEN and CDR2 SYDVKM. This CDR3 comprises 15 residues. The CDR3 loop reads CAGSLHPQRFYEQYF. In DNA form, the CDR3 reads TGTGCCGGCAGTTTGCACCCCCAGAGGTTTTACGAGCAGTACTTC.

For this clonotype: This may stem from a read error, because a much larger clone lies one nucleotide away. The chain links TRBV7-9 to TRBJ2-7, with 7 bases aligning to TRBD2. CDR1 and CDR2 from the germline V gene are SEHNR and FQNEAQ (reference sequence). There are 13 residues in the CDR3. The V segment lost 11 bases and the J segment 6 bases; nucleotides outside the gene matches: 13. The CDR3 sequence: CAGNPTSTGEQYF. In DNA form, the CDR3 reads TGTGCCGGCAACCCGACTAGCACTGGCGAGCAGTACTTC.

As regards this clonotype: At one end the junction does not follow the germline gene, possibly because of a read error. The V gene is TRBV7-9, the J gene TRBJ2-5; 7 bases are shared with TRBD1. CDR3 length: 14 amino acids. The germline V gene has CDR1 SEHNR and CDR2 FQNEAQ (reference sequence). The CDR3 reads CANSRGTVQETQNF. In DNA form, the CDR3 reads TGTGCCAACAGCCGAGGGACAGTCCAAGAGACCCAGAACTTC.

About this clonotype: The junction and the germline gene differ at one end; a read error may be behind it. The rearrangement joins TRBV29-1 to TRBJ2-3, with D perhaps TRBD2 (5 bases). CDR3 length: 16 residues. The germline CDR1 and CDR2 sequences are SQVTM and ANQGSEA. CDR3 residues: CSASRASGSRSDKQYF. The CDR3 region has the DNA TGCAGCGCCTCTCGGGCTAGTGGGAGTAGATCAGATAAGCAGTATTTT.

Notes on this clonotype: The CDR3 ends on some other residue instead of the conserved phenylalanine or tryptophan, so this is likely a read error. CDR3 region: CASSSGSGRGIDTQYS. The CDR3 DNA sequence: TGTGCCAGCAGCTCTGGGAGCGGGCGAGGCATAGATACGCAGTATTCT. The chain is built from TRBV11-3 and TRBJ2-3; tentatively, D is TRBD2 (6 bases). V dropped 4 bases and J dropped 5 bases, with 19 bases sitting between them. The CDR3 is 16 amino acids. CDR1 and CDR2 from the germline V gene are SGHNT and YENEEA.

Turning to this clonotype: The conserved closing phenylalanine or tryptophan is absent in this CDR3, likely reflecting a read error. The chain carries TRBV30 and TRBJ2-4, with D possibly matching TRBD1 (6 bases). Trimming stripped 0 bases from V and 3 bases from J, with 15 bases between. This CDR3 has 16 residues. Germline-derived CDR1 and CDR2 are GTSNPN and SVGIG (reference sequence). CDR3 in DNA: TGTGCCTGGAGTGTTTTTGGGGGCCAAGTCAAAAACATTCAGTACTCC. It is translated as CAWSVFGGQVKNIQYS.

A note on this clonotype: The junction departs from germline at one end; a sequencing error may be responsible. V is TRBV4-1 and J is TRBJ2-3, with D possibly matching TRBD2 (5 bases). This CDR3 spans 18 amino acids. In germline, CDR1 is MGHRA, CDR2 YSYEKL. CDR3 DNA: TGCACCAGCAGCCAACTAGGCATGGTAGCCGTAGACTCGGATACGCAGTATTTT. It yields the protein CTSSQLGMVAVDSDTQYF.

The V and J genes are TRBV11-1 and TRBJ1-1; D is possibly TRBD1 (6 bases). With 4 bases removed from V and 0 bases from J, the gap between germline ends came to 12 bases. Germline CDR1 SGHAT, CDR2 FQDESV (reference sequence). The length of the CDR3 is 15 residues. DNA for the CDR3: TGTGCCAGCAGCTCAACCAGGACAGTGAACACTGAAGCTTTCTTT. Its translation is CASSSTRTVNTEAFF.

The gene calls are TRBV7-9 and TRBJ2-1, with 7 bases aligning to TRBD2. CDR1 is SEHNR, CDR2 FQNEAQ, per germline (reference sequence). CDR3 length: 17 residues. The CDR3, as DNA: TGTGACAGTAGCTTAGTTTTTGGCGGGAGCTCCTACAATGAGCAGTTCTTC. It translates to CDSSLVFGGSSYNEQFF.